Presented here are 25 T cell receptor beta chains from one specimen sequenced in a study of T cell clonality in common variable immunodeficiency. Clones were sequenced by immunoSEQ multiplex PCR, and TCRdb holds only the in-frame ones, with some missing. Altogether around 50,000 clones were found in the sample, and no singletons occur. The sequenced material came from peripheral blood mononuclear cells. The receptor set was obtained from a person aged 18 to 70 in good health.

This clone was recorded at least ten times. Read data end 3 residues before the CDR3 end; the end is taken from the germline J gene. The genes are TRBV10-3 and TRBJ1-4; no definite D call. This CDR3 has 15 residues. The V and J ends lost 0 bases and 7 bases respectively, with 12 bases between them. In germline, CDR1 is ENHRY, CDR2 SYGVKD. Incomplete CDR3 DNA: TGTGCCATCAGTGAGTCAACTCGGGGTGGTGAAAAA. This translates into CAISESTRGGEK. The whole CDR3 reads CAISESTRGGEKLFF.

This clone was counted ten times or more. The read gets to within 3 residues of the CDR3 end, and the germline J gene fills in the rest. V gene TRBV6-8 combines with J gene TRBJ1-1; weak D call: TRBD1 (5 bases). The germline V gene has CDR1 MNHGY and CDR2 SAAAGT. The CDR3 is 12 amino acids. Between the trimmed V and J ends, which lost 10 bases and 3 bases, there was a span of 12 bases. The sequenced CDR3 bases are TGTGCCACCCCTGGGGGGGACACTGAA. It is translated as CATPGGDTE. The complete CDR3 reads CATPGGDTEAFF.

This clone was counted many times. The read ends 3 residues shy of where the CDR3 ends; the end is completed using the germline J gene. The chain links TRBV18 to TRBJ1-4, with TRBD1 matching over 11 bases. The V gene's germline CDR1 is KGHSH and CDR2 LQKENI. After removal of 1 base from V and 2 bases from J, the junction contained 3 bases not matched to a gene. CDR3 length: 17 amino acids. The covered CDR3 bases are TGTGCCAGCTCACCACGGACAGGGGGCTTTACTAATGAAAAA. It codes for CASSPRTGGFTNEK. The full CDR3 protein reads CASSPRTGGFTNEKLFF.

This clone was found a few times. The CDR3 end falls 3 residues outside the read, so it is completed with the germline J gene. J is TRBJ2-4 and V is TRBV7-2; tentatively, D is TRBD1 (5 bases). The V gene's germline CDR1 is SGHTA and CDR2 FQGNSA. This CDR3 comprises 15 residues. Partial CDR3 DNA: TGTGCCAGCAGCCCACAGGCAGGAACTAACTATGGT. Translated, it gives CASSPQAGTNYG. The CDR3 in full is CASSPQAGTNYGQYF. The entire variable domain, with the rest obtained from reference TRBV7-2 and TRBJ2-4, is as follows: GAGVSQSPSNKVTEKGKDVELRCDPISGHTALYWYRQSLGQGLEFLIYFQGNSAPDKSGLPSDRFSAERTGGSVSTLTIQRTQQEDSAVYLCASSPQAGTNYGQYFGAGTRLSVL.

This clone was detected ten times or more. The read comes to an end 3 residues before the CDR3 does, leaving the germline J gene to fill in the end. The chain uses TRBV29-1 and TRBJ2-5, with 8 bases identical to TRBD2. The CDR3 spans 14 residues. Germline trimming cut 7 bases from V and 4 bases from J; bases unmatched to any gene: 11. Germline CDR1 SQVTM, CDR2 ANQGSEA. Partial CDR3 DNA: TGCAGCGCTACCCCGGGGGGGGCAGGAGAGACC. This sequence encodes CSATPGGAGET. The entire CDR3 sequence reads CSATPGGAGETQYF.

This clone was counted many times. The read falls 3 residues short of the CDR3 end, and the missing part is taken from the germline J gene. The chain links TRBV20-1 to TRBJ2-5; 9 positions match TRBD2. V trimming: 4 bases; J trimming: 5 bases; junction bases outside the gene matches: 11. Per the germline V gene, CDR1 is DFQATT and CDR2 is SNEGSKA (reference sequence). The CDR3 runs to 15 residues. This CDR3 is CSAMAGGPGSETQYF. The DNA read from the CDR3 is TGCAGTGCTATGGCGGGGGGGCCGGGGTCGGAGACC.

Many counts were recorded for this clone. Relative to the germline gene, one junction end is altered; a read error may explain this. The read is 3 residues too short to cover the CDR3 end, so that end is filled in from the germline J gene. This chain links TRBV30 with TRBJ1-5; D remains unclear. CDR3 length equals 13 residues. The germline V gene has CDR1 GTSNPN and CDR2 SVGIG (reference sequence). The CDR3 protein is CAWSVNSNRPQHF. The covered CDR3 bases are TGTGCCTGGAGTGTCAACAGCAATCGGCCC.

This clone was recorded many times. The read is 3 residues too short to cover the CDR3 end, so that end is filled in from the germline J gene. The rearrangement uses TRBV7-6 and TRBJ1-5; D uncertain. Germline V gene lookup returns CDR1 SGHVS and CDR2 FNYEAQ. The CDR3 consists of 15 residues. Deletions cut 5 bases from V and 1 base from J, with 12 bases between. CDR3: CASSEQPGSNQPQHF. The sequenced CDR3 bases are TGTGCCAGCAGCGAACAGCCTGGGAGCAATCAGCCC.

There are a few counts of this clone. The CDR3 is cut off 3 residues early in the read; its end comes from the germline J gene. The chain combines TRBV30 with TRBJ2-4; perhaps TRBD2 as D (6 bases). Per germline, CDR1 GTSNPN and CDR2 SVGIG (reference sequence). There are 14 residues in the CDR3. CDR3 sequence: CAWRAYGRGDGQYF. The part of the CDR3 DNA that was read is TGTGCCTGGAGGGCGTACGGTCGCGGGGATGGT. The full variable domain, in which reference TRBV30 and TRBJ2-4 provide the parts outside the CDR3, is SQTIHQWPATLVQPVGSPLSLECTVEGTSNPNLYWYRQAAGRGLQLLFYSVGIGQISSEVPQNLSASRPQDRQFILSSKKLLLSDSGFYLCAWRAYGRGDGQYFGAGTRLSVL.

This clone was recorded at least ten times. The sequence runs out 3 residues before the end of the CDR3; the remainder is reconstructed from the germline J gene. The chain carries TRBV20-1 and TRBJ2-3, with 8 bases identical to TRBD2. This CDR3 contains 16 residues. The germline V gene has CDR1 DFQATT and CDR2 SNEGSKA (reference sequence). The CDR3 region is CSARDPGGPPIETQYF. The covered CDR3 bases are TGCAGTGCTAGAGATCCGGGGGGGCCTCCCATTGAGACG.

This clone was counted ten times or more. The chain's CDR3 is CASSWGQLWTEAFF. Partial CDR3 DNA: TGCGCCAGCAGCTGGGGACAGCTGTGGACTGAA. This chain joins TRBV5-1 and TRBJ1-1, with 7 bases aligning to TRBD1. The CDR3 extends 3 residues past the end of the read, so its final part is completed from the germline J gene. CDR3 length: 14 residues. The V gene's germline CDR1 is SGHRS and CDR2 YFSETQ. V lost 3 bases and J lost 5; bases outside the gene matches: 7.

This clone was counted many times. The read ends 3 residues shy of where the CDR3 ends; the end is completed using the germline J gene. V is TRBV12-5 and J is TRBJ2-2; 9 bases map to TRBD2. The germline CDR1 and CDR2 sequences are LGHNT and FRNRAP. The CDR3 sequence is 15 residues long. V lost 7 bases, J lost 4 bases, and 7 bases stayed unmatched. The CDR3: CASVAGGRGTGELFF. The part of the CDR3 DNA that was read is TGTGCTAGTGTGGCGGGGGGGCGCGGCACCGGGGAG.

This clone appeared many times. The DNA read from the CDR3 is TGTGCCTGGAGCAAGGGTGTCGGGGATGAAAAA. It codes for CAWSKGVGDEK. The full CDR3 protein is CAWSKGVGDEKLFF. This sequence joins TRBV30 and TRBJ1-4; D not resolved. The missing CDR3 end, 3 residues past where the read stops, is filled in from the germline J gene. The CDR3 runs 14 residues. V lost 3 bases and J lost 6, with 14 bases in between. Germline V gene lookup returns CDR1 GTSNPN and CDR2 SVGIG (reference sequence).

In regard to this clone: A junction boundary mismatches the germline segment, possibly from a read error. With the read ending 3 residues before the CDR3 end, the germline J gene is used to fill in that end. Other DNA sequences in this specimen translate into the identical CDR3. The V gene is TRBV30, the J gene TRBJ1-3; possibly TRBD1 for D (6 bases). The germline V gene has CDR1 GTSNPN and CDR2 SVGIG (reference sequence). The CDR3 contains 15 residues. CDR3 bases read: TGTGCCTGGAGTCGGGGGGCACTAGATGGAAACACA. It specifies CAWSRGALDGNT. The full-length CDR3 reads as CAWSRGALDGNTIYF. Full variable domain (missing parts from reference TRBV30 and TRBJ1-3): SQTIHQWPATLVQPVGSPLSLECTVEGTSNPNLYWYRQAAGRGLQLLFYSVGIGQISSEVPQNLSASRPQDRQFILSSKKLLLSDSGFYLCAWSRGALDGNTIYFGEGSWLTVV.

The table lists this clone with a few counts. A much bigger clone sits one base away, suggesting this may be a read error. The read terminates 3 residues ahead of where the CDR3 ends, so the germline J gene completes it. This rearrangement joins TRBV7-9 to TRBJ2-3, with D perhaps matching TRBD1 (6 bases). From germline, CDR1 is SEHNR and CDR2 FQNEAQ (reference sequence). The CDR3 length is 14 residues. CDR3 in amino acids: CASSSDRPDQPQYF. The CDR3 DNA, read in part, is TGTGCCAGCAGCTCGGACAGACCTGATCAGCCG.

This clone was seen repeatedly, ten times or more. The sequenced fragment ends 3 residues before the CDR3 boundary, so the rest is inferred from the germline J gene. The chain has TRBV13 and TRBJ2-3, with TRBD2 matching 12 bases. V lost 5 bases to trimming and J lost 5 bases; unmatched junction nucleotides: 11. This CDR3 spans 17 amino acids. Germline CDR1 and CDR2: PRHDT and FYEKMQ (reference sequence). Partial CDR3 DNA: TGTGCCAGCAGCCCCAGAGGACTAGCGGGGCGCGGAGATACG. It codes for CASSPRGLAGRGDT. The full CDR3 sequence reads CASSPRGLAGRGDTQYF.

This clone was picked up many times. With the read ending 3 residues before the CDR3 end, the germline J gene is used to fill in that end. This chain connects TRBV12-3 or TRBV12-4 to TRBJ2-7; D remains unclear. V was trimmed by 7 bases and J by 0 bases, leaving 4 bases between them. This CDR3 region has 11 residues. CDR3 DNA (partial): TGTGCCAGCACCAACTCCTACGAG. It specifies CASTNSYE. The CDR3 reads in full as CASTNSYEQYF.

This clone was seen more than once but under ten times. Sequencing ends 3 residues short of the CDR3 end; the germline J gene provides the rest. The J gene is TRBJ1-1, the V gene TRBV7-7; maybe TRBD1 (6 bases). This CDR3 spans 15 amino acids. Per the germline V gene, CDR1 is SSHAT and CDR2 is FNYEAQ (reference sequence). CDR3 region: CASSLVAGGYNEAFF. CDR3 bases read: TGTGCCAGCAGCTTAGTAGCGGGGGGCTACAATGAG.

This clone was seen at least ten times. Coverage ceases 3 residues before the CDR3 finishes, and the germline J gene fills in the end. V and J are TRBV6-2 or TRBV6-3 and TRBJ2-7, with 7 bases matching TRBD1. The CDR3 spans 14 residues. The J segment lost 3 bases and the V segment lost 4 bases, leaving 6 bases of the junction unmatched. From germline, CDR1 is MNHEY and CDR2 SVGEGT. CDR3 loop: CASSSPGQSYEQYF. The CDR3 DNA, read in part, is TGTGCCAGCAGTTCCCCGGGACAGAGCTACGAG.

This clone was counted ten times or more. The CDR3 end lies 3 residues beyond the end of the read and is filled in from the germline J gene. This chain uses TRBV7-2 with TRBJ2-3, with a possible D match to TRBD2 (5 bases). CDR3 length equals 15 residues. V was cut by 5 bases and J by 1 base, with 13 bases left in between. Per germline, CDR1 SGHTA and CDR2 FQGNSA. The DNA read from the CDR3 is TGTGCCAGCAGCCCCCAGCGGCGGGGCACAGATACG. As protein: CASSPQRRGTDT. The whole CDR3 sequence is CASSPQRRGTDTQYF.

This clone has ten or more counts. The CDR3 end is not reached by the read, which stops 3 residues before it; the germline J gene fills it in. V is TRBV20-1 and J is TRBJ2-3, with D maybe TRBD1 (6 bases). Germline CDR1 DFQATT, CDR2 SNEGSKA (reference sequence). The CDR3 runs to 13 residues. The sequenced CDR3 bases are TGCAGTGCTTTAACAGGGAACCAAGAGACG. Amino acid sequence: CSALTGNQET. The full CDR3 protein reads CSALTGNQETQYF.

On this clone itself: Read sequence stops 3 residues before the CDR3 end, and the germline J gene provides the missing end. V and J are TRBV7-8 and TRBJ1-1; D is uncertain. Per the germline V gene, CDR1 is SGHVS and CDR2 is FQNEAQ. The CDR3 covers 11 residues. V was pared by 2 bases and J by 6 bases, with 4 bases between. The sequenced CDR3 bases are TGTGCCAGCAGCTTATCCTCTGAA. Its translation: CASSLSSE. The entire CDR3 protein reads CASSLSSEAFF.

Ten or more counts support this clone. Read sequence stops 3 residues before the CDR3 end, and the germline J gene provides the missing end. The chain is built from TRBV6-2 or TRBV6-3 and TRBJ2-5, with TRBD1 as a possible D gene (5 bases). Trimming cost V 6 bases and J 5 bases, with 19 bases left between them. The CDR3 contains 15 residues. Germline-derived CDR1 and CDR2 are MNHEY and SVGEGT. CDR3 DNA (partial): TGTGCCAGCAGAAACTCTGGTGGCAGACAGGAGACC. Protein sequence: CASRNSGGRQET. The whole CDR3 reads CASRNSGGRQETQYF.

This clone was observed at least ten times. The CDR3 DNA, read in part, is TGCAGTGCTAGGTCACCCCGGGGAACCTATAATTCACCC. Amino acids: CSARSPRGTYNSP. The whole CDR3 region reads CSARSPRGTYNSPLHF. V is TRBV20-1 and J is TRBJ1-6; D unresolved. The read stops 3 residues short of the end of the CDR3; the missing end is completed from the germline J gene. The CDR3 is 16 amino acids. The V end was cut by 3 bases, the J end by 2 bases, with 14 bases between. Germline loops: CDR1 DFQATT, CDR2 SNEGSKA (reference sequence).

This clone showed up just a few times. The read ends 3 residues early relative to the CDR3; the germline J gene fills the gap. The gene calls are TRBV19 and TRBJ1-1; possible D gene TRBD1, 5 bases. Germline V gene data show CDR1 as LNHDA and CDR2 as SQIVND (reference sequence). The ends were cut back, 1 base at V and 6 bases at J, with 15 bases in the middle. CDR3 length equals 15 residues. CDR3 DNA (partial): TGTGCCAGTAGTATAGTGGAGGGGCGCGTCGCTGAA. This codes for CASSIVEGRVAE. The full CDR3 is CASSIVEGRVAEAFF.